Shown below are 25 T cell receptor beta chains from a single sample sequenced in a study of T cells in Graves' hyperthyroidism and ophthalmopathy. RNA transcripts yielded amplified TCR beta CDR3 regions. HTBI primers were the set used in a first-round RT-PCR of the TCR CDR3. One entry per CDR3 protein results from TCRdb running MiXCR on the multiplex PCR reads. The table records around 340,000 distinct CDR3 sequences, less than 20% of them present only once. The sequenced sample was blood. The source of these receptors is a woman aged 40-49 years with Graves' ophthalmopathy.

At least ten counts were recorded for this clonotype. Since a much larger clone is just one base distant, this may be a read error. The chain has TRBV12-3 or TRBV12-4 and TRBJ1-1; 7 bases match TRBD1. The CDR3 extends over 14 amino acids. V lost 6 bases, J lost 4 bases, and 8 bases stayed unmatched. The CDR3 DNA is TGTGCCAGCAGAACGGGACAGACGAGCACTGAAGCTTTCTTT. It yields the protein CASRTGQTSTEAFF.

This clonotype appeared many times. The chain joins TRBV10-3 to TRBJ2-7, with D possibly being TRBD1 or TRBD2 (6 bases each). CDR1 and CDR2 (germline): ENHRY, SYGVKD. CDR3 length: 16 residues. The V end was cut by 0 bases, the J end by 6 bases, with 18 bases between. The chain's CDR3 is CAISESGGSGLGEQYF. The CDR3 DNA is TGTGCCATCAGTGAGTCGGGGGGCTCCGGGCTGGGCGAGCAGTACTTC.

This clonotype occurred many times. The CDR3 sequence: CASSDGLAGVPGELFF. The CDR3 coding sequence is TGTGCCAGCAGTGACGGGCTAGCGGGAGTTCCCGGGGAGCTGTTTTTT. The V and J genes are TRBV6-4 and TRBJ2-2; the match to TRBD2 covers 10 bases. J was trimmed by 6 bases and V by 2 bases; bases with no gene match: 6. Germline assignment: CDR1 MRHNA and CDR2 SNTAGT. The CDR3 has 16 amino acids.

The rearrangement joins TRBV2 to TRBJ1-2; maybe TRBD1 (5 bases). This CDR3 region has 14 residues. Germline V gives CDR1 SNHLY, CDR2 FYNNEI. The V gene lost 2 bases and the J gene lost 3 bases, with 10 bases spanning the gap. CDR3 DNA sequence: TGTGCCAGCAGTGAACAGGGAACCTACTATGGCTACACCTTC. Protein product: CASSEQGTYYGYTF.

This sequence joins TRBV20-1 and TRBJ2-7, with 10 bases matching TRBD1. The CDR3 loop spans 13 amino acids. With 4 bases clipped from V and 4 bases from J, the junction kept 4 bases outside the gene matches. Germline V gives CDR1 DFQATT, CDR2 SNEGSKA (reference sequence). The CDR3 here is CSAIDRGPYEQYF. CDR3 coding DNA: TGCAGTGCTATCGACAGGGGGCCTTACGAGCAGTACTTC.

The gene calls are TRBV6-1 and TRBJ2-5, with 13 nucleotides matching TRBD2. The CDR3 length is 16 residues. With 6 bases clipped from V and 5 bases from J, the junction kept 9 bases outside the gene matches. Germline V gives CDR1 MNHNS, CDR2 SASEGT. CDR3 sequence: CASRDLGLAGEETQYF. CDR3 sequence (DNA): TGTGCCAGCAGGGACCTAGGACTAGCGGGAGAGGAGACCCAGTACTTC.

This chain uses TRBV29-1 with TRBJ2-3, with 10 bases identical to TRBD2. The germline V gene encodes CDR1 SQVTM and CDR2 ANQGSEA. CDR3 size: 15 residues. Trimming removed 3 bases from V and 2 bases from J; junction bases left unmatched: 5. The CDR3 is CSVDRSGRYTDTQYF. The CDR3 bases are TGCAGCGTTGACCGTAGCGGGAGGTACACAGATACGCAGTATTTT.

This clonotype has a count of ten or more. The rearrangement uses TRBV4-1 and TRBJ1-1; D is unclear. This CDR3 spans 17 amino acids. The V end was cut by 2 bases, the J end by 0 bases, with 16 bases between. Germline V gives CDR1 MGHRA, CDR2 YSYEKL. The DNA for the CDR3 is TGCGCCAGCAGCCAACCCCAGAAACAGACTATGAACACTGAAGCTTTCTTT. Translating it yields CASSQPQKQTMNTEAFF.

The chain joins TRBV6-5 to TRBJ2-5; TRBD2 matches at 15 bases. V was pared by 4 bases and J by 4 bases, with 7 bases of the junction left unmatched. CDR1 is MNHEY and CDR2 is SVGAGI in the germline V gene. The CDR3 consists of 17 residues. CDR3 residues: CASSSGTSGGTGETQYF. As DNA, the CDR3 is TGTGCCAGCAGTTCCGGGACTAGCGGGGGGACGGGAGAGACCCAGTACTTC.

This clonotype appeared many times. The J gene is TRBJ1-1, the V gene TRBV19, with unresolved D. The V and J ends lost 1 base and 7 bases respectively, with 10 bases between them. The CDR3 is made up of 13 amino acids. Germline V CDR1 and CDR2: LNHDA, SQIVND (reference sequence). In DNA, the CDR3 is TGTGCCAGTAGTATAGTAGGAGCCTTTGAAGCTTTCTTT. It encodes CASSIVGAFEAFF.

V and J are TRBV29-1 and TRBJ1-2, with D uncertain. V dropped 0 bases and J dropped 4 bases, with 9 bases sitting between them. The CDR3 runs to 13 residues. Germline V CDR1 and CDR2: SQVTM, ANQGSEA. CDR3 in DNA: TGCAGCGTTGAAGATCCGGTCTCCTATGGCTACACCTTC. Amino acids: CSVEDPVSYGYTF.

V and J are TRBV27 and TRBJ2-7, with D perhaps TRBD2 (6 bases). This CDR3 has 12 residues. Trimming removed 7 bases at V and 4 bases at J, with 11 bases between. Germline V gene sequence: CDR1 MNHEY, CDR2 SMNVEV (reference sequence). The chain's CDR3 is CASMSEGYEQYF. The CDR3 coding sequence is TGTGCCAGCATGTCGGAGGGGTACGAGCAGTACTTC.

In its sample, this clonotype was seen many times. The gene calls are TRBV20-1 and TRBJ2-7; no firm D call. The V end lost 6 bases, the J end lost 2 bases, and 14 bases lay between the germline ends. The germline V gene encodes CDR1 DFQATT and CDR2 SNEGSKA (reference sequence). The CDR3 totals 13 residues. For the CDR3, the DNA is TGCAGTGCCATAACTTACGCTCCCTACGAGCAGTACTTC. Translation: CSAITYAPYEQYF.

This clonotype came up many times. The chain uses TRBV2 and TRBJ2-2; D is undetermined. The CDR3 is 16 amino acids. V was clipped by 4 bases and J by 0 bases, with 12 bases between them. Germline values: CDR1 SNHLY, CDR2 FYNNEI. The CDR3 DNA is TGTGCCAGCAGTGGCTACAGACGAACGAACACCGGGGAGCTGTTTTTT. It translates to CASSGYRRTNTGELFF.

This clonotype has a count of ten or more. This rearrangement joins TRBV6-1 to TRBJ2-7; 9 bases agree with TRBD1. The V and J ends lost 6 bases and 5 bases, in that order; junction bases with no gene match: 8. Germline assignment: CDR1 MNHNS and CDR2 SASEGT. The CDR3 consists of 14 residues. As DNA, the CDR3 is TGTGCCAGCAGCAAGACAGGGGGTAGGAACGAGCAGTACTTC. It translates to CASSKTGGRNEQYF.

This clonotype was counted between two and nine times. This chain uses TRBV24-1 with TRBJ2-5; the match to TRBD2 covers 7 bases. CDR3 length equals 17 residues. Germline CDR1 and CDR2: KGHDR and SFDVKD. The V segment lost 4 bases and the J segment 2 bases; nucleotides outside the gene matches: 12. The CDR3 region is CATSDRVSIGGQETQYF. The CDR3 DNA reads TGTGCCACCAGTGACCGTGTCTCTATCGGGGGGCAAGAGACCCAGTACTTC.

This clonotype showed up many times. The rearrangement uses TRBV5-6 and TRBJ1-1, with a tentative D call TRBD1 (5 bases). This CDR3 is 15 amino acids long. Germline-derived CDR1 and CDR2 are SGHDT and YYEEEE. With 4 bases removed from V and 8 bases from J, the gap between germline ends came to 21 bases. CDR3: CASSQPGTPPLEAFF. DNA of the CDR3: TGTGCCAGCAGCCAACCCGGGACTCCACCACTAGAAGCTTTCTTT.

This clonotype was seen at least ten times. The rearrangement links TRBV30 to TRBJ2-5; D gene ambiguous. With 2 bases removed from V and 1 base from J, the gap between germline ends came to 8 bases. The CDR3 is made up of 13 amino acids. Germline loops: CDR1 GTSNPN, CDR2 SVGIG (reference sequence). CDR3 in amino acids: CAWSSGIQETQYF. The DNA for the CDR3 is TGTGCCTGGAGTAGTGGGATCCAAGAGACCCAGTACTTC.

The chain uses TRBV20-1 and TRBJ2-7; 13 bases line up with TRBD2. V was pared by 5 bases and J by 5 bases, with 3 bases of the junction left unmatched. From germline, CDR1 is DFQATT and CDR2 SNEGSKA (reference sequence). The CDR3 is 13 amino acids. The CDR3 sequence: CSAGGLAGDEQYF. CDR3 DNA: TGCAGTGCTGGCGGACTAGCGGGAGACGAGCAGTACTTC.

This clonotype was seen repeatedly, ten times or more. The chain links TRBV28 to TRBJ2-5; 11 bases align to TRBD1. Germline V gene data show CDR1 as MDHEN and CDR2 as SYDVKM. The CDR3 spans 16 residues. Unmatched junction bases numbered 6, after V lost 5 bases and J lost 1 base. DNA for the CDR3: TGTGCCAGCAGTGGACAGGGGGCGGGGGTCCAAGAGACCCAGTACTTC. Translation gives CASSGQGAGVQETQYF.

Many counts were recorded for this clonotype. The J gene is TRBJ2-2, the V gene TRBV28; 7 positions match TRBD2. The ends lost 8 bases at V and 4 bases at J; junction bases unmatched: 10. There are 15 residues in the CDR3. CDR1 is MDHEN, CDR2 SYDVKM, per germline. The CDR3 protein is CASGSWSGGTGELFF. The CDR3 DNA is TGTGCCAGCGGGTCTTGGTCGGGAGGCACCGGGGAGCTGTTTTTT.

V is TRBV28 and J is TRBJ2-7; the match to TRBD1 covers 7 bases. This CDR3 region has 15 residues. The germline V gene encodes CDR1 MDHEN and CDR2 SYDVKM. The J segment lost 2 bases and the V segment lost 4 bases, leaving 8 bases of the junction unmatched. The CDR3 DNA follows: TGTGCCAGCAGTTCTACCGGGACAGAAACCTACGAGCAGTACTTC. This translates into CASSSTGTETYEQYF.

This clonotype was recorded at least ten times. The DNA of the CDR3 is TGTGCCAGCAACCGGGACAGGGCTCCTTACTACGAGCAGTACTTC. Protein: CASNRDRAPYYEQYF. This chain uses TRBV7-2 with TRBJ2-7; 9 nucleotides agree with TRBD1. The length of the CDR3 is 15 residues. Germline values: CDR1 SGHTA, CDR2 FQGNSA. Trimming cost V 7 bases and J 3 bases; bases outside gene matches: 10. Full variable domain (rest looked up from reference TRBV7-2 and TRBJ2-7): GAGVSQSPSNKVTEKGKDVELRCDPISGHTALYWYRQSLGQGLEFLIYFQGNSAPDKSGLPSDRFSAERTGGSVSTLTIQRTQQEDSAVYLCASNRDRAPYYEQYFGPGTRLTVT.

This clonotype was counted at least ten times. The V and J genes are TRBV2 and TRBJ2-7; D perhaps matches TRBD2 (6 bases). This CDR3 region has 15 residues. V was pared by 8 bases and J by 2 bases, with 19 bases between. Germline CDR1 reads SNHLY; CDR2 reads FYNNEI. The chain's CDR3 is CASFGSLRQTYEQYF. Written as DNA, the CDR3 is TGTGCCAGCTTCGGGAGTTTGAGGCAAACCTACGAGCAGTACTTC.

Ten or more counts support this clonotype. V is TRBV7-2 and J is TRBJ1-5; D is unclear. This CDR3 spans 13 amino acids. Germline V gene lookup returns CDR1 SGHTA and CDR2 FQGNSA. With 1 base removed from V and 9 bases from J, the gap between germline ends came to 10 bases. The DNA of the CDR3 is TGTGCCAGCAGCTTAGGGTTTGTTGCGCCCCAGCATTTT. It codes for CASSLGFVAPQHF.